Following are 16 T cell receptor beta chains from one sample sequenced in a study of blood T cell repertoires in COVID-19. Produced via immunoSEQ multiplex PCR; TCRdb's table is partial and in-frame only. The table lists about 300,000 clones, less than 85% of them singletons. Sequencing input: PBMCs or T cells enriched from blood (not recorded which). These receptor sequences come from a woman in her twenties or thirties who had been exposed to COVID-19.

This chain uses TRBV19 with TRBJ1-2; D may be TRBD1 (5 bases). CDR1 is LNHDA, CDR2 SQIVND, per germline (reference sequence). With 6 bases removed from V and 8 bases from J, the gap between germline ends came to 16 bases. CDR3 length: 13 amino acids. The CDR3: CASSPRGDEGYTF. The DNA for the CDR3 is TGTGCCAGTAGCCCAAGGGGTGATGAGGGCTACACCTTC.

This clone was counted once. The chain uses TRBV30 and TRBJ2-5; a possible D gene is TRBD2 (6 bases). The CDR3 is 17 residues long. Germline CDR1 reads GTSNPN; CDR2 reads SVGIG (reference sequence). V dropped 3 bases and J dropped 5 bases, with 25 bases sitting between them. The CDR3 here is CAWRGSAGPIAFETQYF. CDR3 coding DNA: TGTGCCTGGAGAGGGTCTGCGGGACCAATTGCCTTTGAGACCCAGTACTTC.

The rearrangement joins TRBV23-1 to TRBJ2-3, with 9 bases matching TRBD2. TRBV23-1 is an ORF, and what it does is uncertain. The junction had 10 bases not matched to a gene; V was cut back by 0 bases and J by 3 bases. CDR3 length: 18 amino acids. CDR3 in DNA: TGCGCCAGCAGTCAATCCGTGCGGCGGGGGGGCTCTACAGATACGCAGTATTTT. Its protein product is CASSQSVRRGGSTDTQYF.

The rearrangement uses TRBV27 and TRBJ2-5, with 9 bases lining up with TRBD2. Germline assignment: CDR1 MNHEY and CDR2 SMNVEV (reference sequence). This CDR3 has 16 amino acids. The V and J ends lost 1 base and 2 bases, in that order; junction bases with no gene match: 5. In DNA, the CDR3 is TGTGCCAGCAGTTTATTAGCGGCGGGAGGGCAAGAGACCCAGTACTTC. This codes for CASSLLAAGGQETQYF.

The chain recombines TRBV2 with TRBJ2-1; a weak D match, TRBD2 (6 bases). CDR3 length equals 13 residues. The ends were cut back, 7 bases at V and 2 bases at J, with 9 bases in the middle. Per germline, CDR1 SNHLY and CDR2 FYNNEI. CDR3: CASTGTPYNEQFF. The CDR3 bases are TGTGCCAGCACCGGGACTCCCTACAATGAGCAGTTCTTC.

J is TRBJ2-5 and V is TRBV7-2; TRBD2 agrees at 7 bases. In germline, CDR1 is SGHTA, CDR2 FQGNSA. The ends lost 1 base at V and 4 bases at J; junction bases unmatched: 9. The CDR3 spans 16 residues. The CDR3 DNA is TGTGCCAGCAGCTTAGTAATTGCGGGGGTGGGAGAGACCCAGTACTTC. Protein product: CASSLVIAGVGETQYF.

The J gene is TRBJ2-5, the V gene TRBV5-1; TRBD2 matches at 11 bases. Germline V lookup: CDR1 SGHRS, CDR2 YFSETQ. V shed 0 bases and J 1 base; nucleotides not matched to a gene: 8. The CDR3 has 18 amino acids. CDR3 nucleotide sequence: TGCGCCAGCAGCTTGGCCTTAGCGGGGGGGCTCCTCCAAGAGACCCAGTACTTC. It codes for CASSLALAGGLLQETQYF.

The chain carries TRBV11-2 and TRBJ1-4, with a weak D call TRBD1 (5 bases). Germline CDR1 reads SGHAT; CDR2 reads FQNNGV. The CDR3 spans 15 residues. Deletions cut 0 bases from V and 8 bases from J, with 13 bases between. CDR3: CASSLDFGAREKLFF. The CDR3 DNA is TGTGCCAGCAGCTTAGATTTTGGGGCGCGAGAAAAACTGTTTTTT. The variable domain in full, completed from reference TRBV11-2 and TRBJ1-4, reads EAGVAQSPRYKIIEKRQSVAFWCNPISGHATLYWYQQILGQGPKLLIQFQNNGVVDDSQLPKDRFSAERLKGVDSTLKIQPAKLEDSAVYLCASSLDFGAREKLFFGSGTQLSVL.

The chain joins TRBV19 to TRBJ1-2; D is unclear. The CDR3 is made up of 13 amino acids. Germline CDR1 reads LNHDA; CDR2 reads SQIVND (reference sequence). Trimming pared 6 bases from V and 5 bases from J, leaving 13 bases between. The CDR3 sequence: CASSLSGQYGYTF. The CDR3, as DNA: TGTGCCAGTAGCCTGAGTGGGCAGTATGGCTACACCTTC.

Only one count was recorded for this clone. CDR3 coding DNA: TGTGCCAGTAGTGCCCGAAGGGGAACTAATGAAAAACTGTTTTTT. Protein: CASSARRGTNEKLFF. The chain has TRBV19 and TRBJ1-4, with D perhaps matching TRBD1 (5 bases). The CDR3 consists of 15 residues. Deletions cut 5 bases from V and 1 base from J, with 11 bases between. Germline CDR1 reads LNHDA; CDR2 reads SQIVND (reference sequence).

This clone has more than one count but fewer than ten. DNA for the CDR3: TGTGCCAGCAGTTTAATTACAGGGGTGGCCTACGAGCAGTACTTC. Protein product: CASSLITGVAYEQYF. The chain couples TRBV27 to TRBJ2-7; 7 bases fit TRBD1. Germline lookup yields CDR1 MNHEY and CDR2 SMNVEV (reference sequence). The CDR3 is 15 residues long. The junction had 6 bases not matched to a gene; V was cut back by 2 bases and J by 2 bases.

The sample holds a few counts of this clone. The chain is built from TRBV7-2 and TRBJ2-3; 8 nucleotides match TRBD2. Trimming took 5 bases from V and 2 from J; bases not matched to a gene: 9. Germline CDR1 reads SGHTA; CDR2 reads FQGNSA. The CDR3 covers 16 residues. The DNA for the CDR3 is TGTGCCAGCAGCCTTCTAAGGCGGGGGGCCACAGATACGCAGTATTTT. The encoded protein is CASSLLRRGATDTQYF.

The chain couples TRBV7-8 to TRBJ1-4, with a possible D match to TRBD1 (5 bases). CDR1 and CDR2 from the germline V gene are SGHVS and FQNEAQ. V was trimmed by 1 base and J by 7 bases, leaving 10 bases between them. The CDR3 is made up of 14 amino acids. CDR3 sequence reads: CASSLEARGEKLFF. In DNA, the CDR3 is TGTGCCAGCAGCTTAGAAGCTAGGGGTGAAAAACTGTTTTTT.

The V and J genes are TRBV7-2 and TRBJ2-1, with 8 bases identical to TRBD2. The CDR3 consists of 18 residues. The germline V gene has CDR1 SGHTA and CDR2 FQGNSA. V gave up 5 bases and J gave up 7 bases; unmatched junction bases: 19. CDR3 nucleotides: TGTGCCAGCAGCCTTCAAGTAGGGACGGCGGGGGGTAGTAATGAGCAGTTCTTC. Its protein product is CASSLQVGTAGGSNEQFF.

V gene TRBV28 combines with J gene TRBJ1-4, with D possibly matching TRBD1 (6 bases). Trimming shortened V by 3 bases and J by 2 bases, and 10 bases separated the two germline ends. The CDR3 is made up of 15 amino acids. The germline CDR1 and CDR2 sequences are MDHEN and SYDVKM. The CDR3 bases are TGTGCCAGCAGTTTCAGGGGTATCACTAATGAAAAACTGTTTTTT. Its protein is CASSFRGITNEKLFF.

The chain joins TRBV6-5 to TRBJ1-1; no definite D call. V was cut by 2 bases and J by 0 bases, with 13 bases left in between. The CDR3 contains 16 residues. The V gene's germline CDR1 is MNHEY and CDR2 SVGAGI. The CDR3 region is CASSYILNSLNTEAFF. Here the CDR3 DNA reads TGTGCCAGCAGTTACATTTTGAACAGCCTGAACACTGAAGCTTTCTTT.